This T cell receptor (beta chain) comes out of a study of blood T cell repertoires in COVID-19. For the study at large: PBMCs, B-cell-depleted T cells, or T cells provided the cDNA or gDNA that made up the material.

The CDR3 sequence is 14 residues long. V lost 5 bases to trimming and J lost 5 bases; unmatched junction nucleotides: 6. Per the germline V gene, CDR1 is SGHAT and CDR2 is FQNNGV. Repertoires were generated with immunoSEQ multiplex PCR, while TCRdb's copy carries only in-frame clones and drops some. Of under 200,000 clones in the sample, 88% were seen once. This sequence was found in a man aged 45-65 years who had recovered from COVID-19. The sequencing input was peripheral blood. The J gene is TRBJ2-7, the V gene TRBV11-2; 10 nucleotides align to TRBD2. CDR3 amino acids: CASSISGRSHEQYF. The CDR3 DNA reads TGTGCCAGCAGCATTAGCGGGAGGTCCCACGAGCAGTACTTC.